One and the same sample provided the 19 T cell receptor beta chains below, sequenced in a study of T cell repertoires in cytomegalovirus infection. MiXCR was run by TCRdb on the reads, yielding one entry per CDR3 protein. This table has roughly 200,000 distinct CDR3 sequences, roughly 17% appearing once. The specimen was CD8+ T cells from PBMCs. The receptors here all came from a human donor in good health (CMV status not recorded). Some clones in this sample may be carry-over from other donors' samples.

The CDR3 region has the DNA TGTGCCAGCAGCTTAGACCGCGGGGGGAGCTCCTACGAGCAGTACTTC. Translated: CASSLDRGGSSYEQYF. The chain uses TRBV7-2 and TRBJ2-7; 8 bases match TRBD2. This CDR3 spans 16 amino acids. The germline V gene has CDR1 SGHTA and CDR2 FQGNSA. With V trimmed by 1 base and J by 0 bases, 5 bases remained unmatched.

CDR3 sequence reads: CASSPDLGTYNEQFF. The CDR3 region has the DNA TGTGCCAGCAGTCCAGATTTAGGGACCTACAATGAGCAGTTCTTC. The chain is built from TRBV6-5 and TRBJ2-1; D gene ambiguous. CDR3 length equals 15 residues. Per the germline V gene, CDR1 is MNHEY and CDR2 is SVGAGI. V lost 5 bases and J 2 bases, leaving 13 bases between the germline ends.

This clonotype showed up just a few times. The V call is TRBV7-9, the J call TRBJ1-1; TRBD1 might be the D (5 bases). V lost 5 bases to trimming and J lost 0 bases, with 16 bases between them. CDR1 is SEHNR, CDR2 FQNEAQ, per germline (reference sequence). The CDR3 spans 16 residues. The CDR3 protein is CASSPGIGTLNTEAFF. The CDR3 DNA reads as TGTGCCAGCAGCCCAGGGATTGGGACTCTGAACACTGAAGCTTTCTTT. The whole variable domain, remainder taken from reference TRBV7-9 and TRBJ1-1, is DTGVSQNPRHKITKRGQNVTFRCDPISEHNRLYWYRQTLGQGPEFLTYFQNEAQLEKSRLLSDRFSAERPKGSFSTLEIQRTEQGDSAMYLCASSPGIGTLNTEAFFGQGTRLTVV.

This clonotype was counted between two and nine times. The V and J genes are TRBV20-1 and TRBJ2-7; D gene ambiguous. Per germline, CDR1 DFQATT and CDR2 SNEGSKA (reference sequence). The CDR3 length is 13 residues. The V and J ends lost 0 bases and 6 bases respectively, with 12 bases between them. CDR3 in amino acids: CSARDRTGVEQYF. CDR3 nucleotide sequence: TGCAGTGCTAGAGATCGGACGGGCGTCGAGCAGTACTTC.

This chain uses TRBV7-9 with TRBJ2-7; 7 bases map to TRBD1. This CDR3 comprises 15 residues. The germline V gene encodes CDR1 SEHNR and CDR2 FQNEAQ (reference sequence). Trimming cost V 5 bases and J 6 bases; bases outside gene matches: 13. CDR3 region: CASSPRTGLSGEQYF. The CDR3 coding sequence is TGTGCCAGCAGCCCCCGGACAGGACTCAGCGGCGAGCAGTACTTC.

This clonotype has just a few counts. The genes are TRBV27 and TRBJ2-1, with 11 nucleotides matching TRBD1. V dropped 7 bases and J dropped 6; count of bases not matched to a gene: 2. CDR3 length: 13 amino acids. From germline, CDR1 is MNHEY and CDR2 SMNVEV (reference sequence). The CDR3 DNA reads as TGTGCCAGCACCGGACAGGGGGCCAATGAGCAGTTCTTC. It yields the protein CASTGQGANEQFF.

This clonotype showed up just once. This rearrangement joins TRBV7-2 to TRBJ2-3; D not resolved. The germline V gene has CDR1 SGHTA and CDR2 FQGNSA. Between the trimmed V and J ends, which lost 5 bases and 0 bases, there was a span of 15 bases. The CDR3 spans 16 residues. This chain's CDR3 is CASSPSGRYSTDTQYF. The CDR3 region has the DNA TGTGCCAGCAGCCCGAGTGGCAGATATAGCACAGATACGCAGTATTTT.

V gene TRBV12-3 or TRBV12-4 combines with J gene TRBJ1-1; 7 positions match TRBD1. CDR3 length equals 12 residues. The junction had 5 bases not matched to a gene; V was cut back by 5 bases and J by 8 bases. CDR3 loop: CASSPTGIEAFF. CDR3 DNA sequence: TGTGCCAGCAGTCCGACAGGGATCGAAGCTTTCTTT.

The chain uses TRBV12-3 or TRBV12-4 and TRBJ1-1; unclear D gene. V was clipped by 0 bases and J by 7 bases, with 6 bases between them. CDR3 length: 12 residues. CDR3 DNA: TGTGCCAGCAGTTTAGCGCGGGTTGAAGCTTTCTTT. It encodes CASSLARVEAFF.

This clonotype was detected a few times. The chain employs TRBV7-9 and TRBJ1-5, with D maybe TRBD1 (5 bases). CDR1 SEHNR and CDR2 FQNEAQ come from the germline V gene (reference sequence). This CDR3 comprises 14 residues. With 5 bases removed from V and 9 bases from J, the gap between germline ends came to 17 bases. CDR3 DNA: TGTGCCAGCAGCCATGGGGGAGACTCACCGCCCCAGCATTTT. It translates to CASSHGGDSPPQHF.

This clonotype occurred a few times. The CDR3 DNA sequence: TGTGCCAGCAGCTTAGAAACACCTAGGAACACTGAAGCTTTCTTT. Protein sequence: CASSLETPRNTEAFF. This chain joins TRBV7-9 and TRBJ1-1; D is uncertain. Germline CDR1 and CDR2: SEHNR and FQNEAQ (reference sequence). CDR3 length equals 15 residues. The V end was cut by 1 base, the J end by 1 base, with 10 bases between.

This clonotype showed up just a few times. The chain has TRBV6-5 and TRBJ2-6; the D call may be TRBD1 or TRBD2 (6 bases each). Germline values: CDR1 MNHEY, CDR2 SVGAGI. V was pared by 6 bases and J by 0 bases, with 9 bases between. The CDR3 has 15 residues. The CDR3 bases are TGTGCCAGCAGAGGGGGGCACTCTGGGGCCAACGTCCTGACTTTC. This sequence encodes CASRGGHSGANVLTF.

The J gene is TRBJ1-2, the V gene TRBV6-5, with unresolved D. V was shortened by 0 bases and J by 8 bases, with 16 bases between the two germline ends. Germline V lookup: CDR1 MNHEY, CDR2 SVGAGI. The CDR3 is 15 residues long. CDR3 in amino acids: CASSYSMSEVGGYTF. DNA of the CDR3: TGTGCCAGCAGTTACTCGATGTCGGAGGTAGGAGGCTACACCTTC.

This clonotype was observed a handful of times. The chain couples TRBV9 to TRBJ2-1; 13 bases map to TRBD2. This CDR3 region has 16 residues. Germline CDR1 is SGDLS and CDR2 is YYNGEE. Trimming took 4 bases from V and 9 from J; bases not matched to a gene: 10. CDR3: CASSPRTSGGLSEQFF. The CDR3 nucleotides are TGTGCCAGCAGCCCCCGGACTAGCGGGGGTCTAAGTGAGCAGTTCTTC.

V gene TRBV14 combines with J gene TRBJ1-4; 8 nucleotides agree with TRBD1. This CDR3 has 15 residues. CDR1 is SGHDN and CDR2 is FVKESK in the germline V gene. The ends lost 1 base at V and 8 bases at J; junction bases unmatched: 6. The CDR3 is CASSQGTGLMEKLFF. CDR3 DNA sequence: TGTGCCAGCAGCCAAGGGACAGGGTTGATGGAAAAACTGTTTTTT.

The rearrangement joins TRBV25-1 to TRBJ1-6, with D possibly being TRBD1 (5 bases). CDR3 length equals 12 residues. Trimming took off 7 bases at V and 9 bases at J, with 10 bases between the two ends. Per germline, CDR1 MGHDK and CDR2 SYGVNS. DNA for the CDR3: TGTGCCAGCACTACTGGGGCTTCACCCCTCCACTTT. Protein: CASTTGASPLHF.

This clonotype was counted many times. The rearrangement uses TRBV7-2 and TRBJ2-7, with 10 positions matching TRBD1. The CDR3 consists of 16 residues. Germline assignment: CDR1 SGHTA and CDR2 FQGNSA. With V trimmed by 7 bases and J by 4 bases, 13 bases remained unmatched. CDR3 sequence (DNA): TGTGCCAGCAATCACGAGGGGGGACAGGGGTGGTACGAGCAGTACTTC. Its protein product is CASNHEGGQGWYEQYF.

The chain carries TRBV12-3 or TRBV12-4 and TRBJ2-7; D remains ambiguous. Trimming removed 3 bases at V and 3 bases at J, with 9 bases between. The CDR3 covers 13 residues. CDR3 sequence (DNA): TGTGCCAGCAGTTTGTTCACTTTCTACGAGCAGTACTTC. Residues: CASSLFTFYEQYF.

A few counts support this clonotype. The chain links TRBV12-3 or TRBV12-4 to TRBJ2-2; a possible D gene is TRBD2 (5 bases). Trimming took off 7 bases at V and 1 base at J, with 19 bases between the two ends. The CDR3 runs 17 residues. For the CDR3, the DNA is TGTGCCAGCACCACCCGCCGAGCGGTCTTGAACACCGGGGAGCTGTTTTTT. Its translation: CASTTRRAVLNTGELFF.